This is a list of T cell receptor beta chains from one sample in a study of T cells in Graves' hyperthyroidism and ophthalmopathy. One entry per CDR3 protein, called by TCRdb with MiXCR from the multiplex PCR reads. The sample yields about 620,000 distinct CDR3 sequences, roughly 17% seen once. Sequences were obtained from blood. These receptors originate from a woman in her twenties or thirties with Graves' hyperthyroidism. The CDR3 runs from the conserved cysteine through the conserved F or W. A D gene is named only where the DNA matches it firmly. Part of the rows lack a size; the others show once, few, many or a class for expanded clones.

TRBJ2-3 | many | TRBD1 | TRBV5-1 | CASRVSPSGGDTQYF | TGCGCCAGCAGGGTCAGCCCCTCAGGGGGAGATACGCAGTATTTT
TRBJ1-6 | few | TRBD1 | TRBV28 | CASSSPGQSSYNSPLHF | TGTGCCAGCAGTTCCCCGGGACAGAGCTCCTATAATTCACCCCTCCACTTT
TRBJ1-5 | few | NA | TRBV2 | CASSGHNQPQHF | TGTGCCAGCAGTGGACATAATCAGCCCCAGCATTTT
TRBJ2-3 | many | TRBD2 | TRBV6-1 | CASSERGLPSTDTQYF | TGTGCCAGCAGTGAAAGGGGACTACCCAGCACAGATACGCAGTATTTT
TRBJ1-2 | many | NA | TRBV12-3/TRBV12-4 | CASSSTGILYGYTF | TGTGCCAGCAGTTCGACCGGGATTCTCTATGGCTACACCTTC
TRBJ2-1 | few | NA | TRBV6-1 | CASISTGTSYNEQFF | TGTGCCAGCATATCCACTGGAACCTCCTACAATGAGCAGTTCTTC
TRBJ2-1 | NA | NA | TRBV9 | CASSVGDGEQFF | TGTGCCAGCAGCGTAGGCGACGGTGAGCAGTTCTTC
TRBJ2-1 | NA | NA | TRBV9 | CASSPVGRGGVVSSYNEQFF | TGTGCCAGCAGCCCCGTAGGGAGGGGGGGGGTAGTAAGCTCCTACAATGAGCAGTTCTTC
TRBJ1-5 | NA | TRBD1 | TRBV6-2/TRBV6-3 | CASRPTGAGAPQHF | TGTGCCAGCAGGCCCACAGGGGCCGGGGCGCCCCAGCATTTT
TRBJ2-3 | NA | NA | TRBV4-1 | CASSLGSVNTQYF | TGCGCCAGCAGCCTAGGATCGGTCAATACGCAGTATTTT
TRBJ1-1 | many | NA | TRBV12-3/TRBV12-4 | CASSLGQGRDTEAFF | TGTGCCAGCAGTTTAGGGCAAGGGAGGGACACTGAAGCTTTCTTT
TRBJ2-1 | few | TRBD2 | TRBV2 | CASSELAGVYNEQFF | TGTGCCAGCAGTGAGCTAGCGGGAGTCTACAATGAGCAGTTCTTC
TRBJ2-7 | NA | TRBD2 | TRBV18 | CASSPAVQSGRDSLYEQYF | TGTGCCAGCTCACCGGCCGTACAATCCGGGAGGGATTCACTCTACGAGCAGTACTTC
TRBJ1-1 | few | NA | TRBV27 | CACSFHLGRVNTEAFF | TGTGCCTGCAGTTTCCACCTAGGCAGGGTTAACACTGAAGCTTTCTTT
TRBJ2-7 | many | TRBD2 | TRBV6-1 | CASTLAGGYEQYF | TGTGCCAGCACACTAGCGGGAGGGTACGAGCAGTACTTC
TRBJ2-1 | few | TRBD2 | TRBV20-1 | CSALVREGPLSYNEQFF | TGCAGTGCCCTGGTACGGGAGGGCCCTCTCTCCTACAATGAGCAGTTCTTC
TRBJ2-3 | many | NA | TRBV5-1 | CASSWGYEDTQYF | TGCGCCAGCAGCTGGGGTTACGAAGATACGCAGTATTTT
TRBJ2-7 | many | NA | TRBV11-2 | CASSLGALRLVYEQYF | TGTGCCAGCAGTTTGGGGGCACTTCGGCTAGTCTACGAGCAGTACTTC